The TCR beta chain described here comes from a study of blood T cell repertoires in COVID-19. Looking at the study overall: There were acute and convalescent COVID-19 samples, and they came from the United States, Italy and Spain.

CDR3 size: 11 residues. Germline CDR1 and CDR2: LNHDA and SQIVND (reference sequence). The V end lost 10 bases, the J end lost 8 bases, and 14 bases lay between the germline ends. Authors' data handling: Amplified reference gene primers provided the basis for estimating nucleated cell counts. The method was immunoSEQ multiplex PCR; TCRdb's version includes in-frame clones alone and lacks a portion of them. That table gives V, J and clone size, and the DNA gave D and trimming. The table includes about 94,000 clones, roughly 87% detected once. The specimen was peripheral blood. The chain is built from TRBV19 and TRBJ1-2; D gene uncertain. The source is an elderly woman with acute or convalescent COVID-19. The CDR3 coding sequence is TGTGCCACCGTCCGGAGAGGGGGCTACACCTTC. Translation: CATVRRGGYTF.